These 8 T cell receptor beta chains were sequenced from one sample in a study of control samples from healthy donors and cancer patients. The repertoire was sequenced with immunoSEQ multiplex PCR; TCRdb's copy has only in-frame clones and lacks some. The data show nearly 9,500 clones, with 91% seen just once and 15% to 20% held by the top ten. The sequencing sample was made of PBMCs. All receptors come from a man in his sixties with colorectal cancer.

The chain employs TRBV5-1 and TRBJ2-2; D possibly matches TRBD1 or TRBD2 (6 bases each). Per germline, CDR1 SGHRS and CDR2 YFSETQ. V lost 4 bases to trimming and J lost 4 bases, with 14 bases between them. The CDR3 runs to 15 residues. The CDR3 coding sequence is TGCGCCAGCAGCCCACCGACGGGGGCCACCGGGGAGCTGTTTTTT. Its translation is CASSPPTGATGELFF.

This chain joins TRBV5-1 and TRBJ2-3, with D unresolved. Germline V CDR1 and CDR2: SGHRS, YFSETQ. This CDR3 region has 14 residues. With 7 bases removed from V and 2 bases from J, the gap between germline ends came to 14 bases. The CDR3 reads CASSIGLNTDTQYF. Here the CDR3 DNA reads TGCGCCAGCTCTATCGGGCTTAACACAGATACGCAGTATTTT.

J is TRBJ2-2 and V is TRBV2; TRBD1 aligns across 7 bases. CDR1 is SNHLY and CDR2 is FYNNEI in the germline V gene. V dropped 3 bases and J dropped 4; count of bases not matched to a gene: 5. This CDR3 comprises 15 residues. DNA for the CDR3: TGTGCCAGCAGTGATCGTAGACAGGGCACCGGGGAGCTGTTTTTT. It encodes CASSDRRQGTGELFF.

The rearrangement links TRBV10-3 to TRBJ2-1; D gene uncertain. The CDR3 is 16 residues long. Germline V gene data show CDR1 as ENHRY and CDR2 as SYGVKD. V was trimmed by 0 bases and J by 3 bases, leaving 12 bases between them. CDR3 in DNA: TGTGCCATCAGTGAGTCGACGAACGGTTACTACAATGAGCAGTTCTTC. Residues: CAISESTNGYYNEQFF.

The chain has TRBV15 and TRBJ1-5, with D hard to call. CDR1 is LNHNV and CDR2 is YYDKDF in the germline V gene (reference sequence). This CDR3 is 15 amino acids long. V lost 3 bases and J 3 bases, leaving 12 bases between the germline ends. The CDR3 loop is CATSRVMSDNQPQHF. The CDR3 bases are TGTGCCACCAGCAGGGTAATGAGCGACAATCAGCCCCAGCATTTT.

This clone was picked up one time. The rearrangement uses TRBV30 and TRBJ2-3, with TRBD2 identical over 9 bases. J gave up 0 bases and V 4 bases, and 2 bases lay outside the gene matches. CDR1 is GTSNPN, CDR2 SVGIG, per germline (reference sequence). The length of the CDR3 is 14 residues. The CDR3 DNA reads as TGTGCCTGGACTAGCGGGACTAGCACAGATACGCAGTATTTT. The encoded protein is CAWTSGTSTDTQYF.

The genes are TRBV6-5 and TRBJ1-2; 10 bases align to TRBD1. Germline V lookup: CDR1 MNHEY, CDR2 SVGAGI. The CDR3 totals 15 residues. The J segment lost 3 bases and the V segment lost 5 bases, leaving 6 bases of the junction unmatched. This CDR3 reads CASSPLGQGYYGYTF. The DNA for the CDR3 is TGTGCCAGCAGTCCCTTGGGACAGGGGTACTATGGCTACACCTTC.

This chain links TRBV28 with TRBJ2-5; TRBD1 aligns across 9 bases. The J segment lost 1 base and the V segment lost 5 bases, leaving 2 bases of the junction unmatched. The CDR3 loop spans 14 amino acids. Germline V gene lookup returns CDR1 MDHEN and CDR2 SYDVKM. CDR3 coding DNA: TGTGCCAGCAGTATGGGACAGGGCCAAGAGACCCAGTACTTC. It is translated as CASSMGQGQETQYF.